These 25 T cell receptor beta chains share one sample of origin, sequenced in a study of blood T cells in healthy people across ages. Then a second PCR, running about 6 to 12 cycles, was carried out with a sample-barcoded 5' primer and a J-beta primer mix. TCRdb re-called the 5' RACE reads with MiXCR, one entry per CDR3 protein. Among about 800,000 distinct CDR3 sequences listed, 20% to 30% were seen once. The same sample was also used in a study of T cells of mothers and their children.

What was sequenced was blood. These receptors all come from a boy younger than 18 in good health.

CDR3 residues: CASSQLTGGAEAFF. CDR3 DNA sequence: TGTGCCAGCAGCCAATTAACAGGGGGAGCTGAAGCTTTCTTT. The rearrangement uses TRBV27 and TRBJ1-1; 8 nucleotides align to TRBD1. Looked up from germline, CDR1 is MNHEY and CDR2 is SMNVEV (reference sequence). There are 14 residues in the CDR3. The V and J ends lost 6 bases and 6 bases, in that order; junction bases with no gene match: 9.

The rearrangement joins TRBV24-1 to TRBJ2-5, with TRBD1 identical over 11 bases. This CDR3 spans 16 amino acids. V dropped 0 bases and J dropped 5; count of bases not matched to a gene: 4. Germline V gene lookup returns CDR1 KGHDR and CDR2 SFDVKD. CDR3 sequence: CATSDLGQGALETQYF. CDR3 DNA: TGTGCCACCAGTGATTTGGGACAGGGGGCGTTGGAGACCCAGTACTTC.

This clonotype was seen only a few times. The J gene is TRBJ2-3, the V gene TRBV5-6; perhaps TRBD2 as D (5 bases). CDR3 length: 13 amino acids. V lost 8 bases to trimming and J lost 1 base, with 11 bases between them. Germline CDR1 is SGHDT and CDR2 is YYEEEE. The CDR3 is CASGRRGTDTQYF. CDR3 coding DNA: TGTGCCAGTGGCAGGCGGGGCACAGATACGCAGTATTTT. Variable domain in full (rest from reference TRBV5-6 and TRBJ2-3): DAGVTQSPTHLIKTRGQQVTLRCSPKSGHDTVSWYQQALGQGPQFIFQYYEEEERQRGNFPDRFSGHQFPNYSSELNVNALLLGDSALYLCASGRRGTDTQYFGPGTRLTVL.

The chain couples TRBV27 to TRBJ2-6; D may be TRBD1 (6 bases). CDR1 is MNHEY, CDR2 SMNVEV, per germline (reference sequence). The germline V and J ends were trimmed by 5 bases and 0 bases, with 8 bases remaining between them. There are 15 residues in the CDR3. The CDR3 loop is CASSDRISGANVLTF. The DNA for the CDR3 is TGTGCCAGCAGTGACAGGATCTCTGGGGCCAACGTCCTGACTTTC.

This clonotype was recorded only once. This chain joins TRBV6-5 and TRBJ2-7, with D perhaps given as TRBD1 or TRBD2 (5 bases each). The germline CDR1 and CDR2 sequences are MNHEY and SVGAGI. CDR3 length equals 14 residues. V lost 0 bases and J 3 bases, leaving 9 bases between the germline ends. CDR3 region: CASSYSGTVYEQYF. CDR3 coding DNA: TGTGCCAGCAGTTACTCCGGGACGGTCTACGAGCAGTACTTC.

J is TRBJ2-7 and V is TRBV6-6, with no clear D. V dropped 10 bases and J dropped 3 bases, with 10 bases sitting between them. This CDR3 has 11 amino acids. The germline gives CDR1 MNHNY, CDR2 SVGAGI (reference sequence). CDR3: CATRLNYEQYF. The DNA of the CDR3 is TGTGCCACCCGACTGAACTACGAGCAGTACTTC.

This clonotype was found a few times. The chain links TRBV15 to TRBJ2-1; 7 bases align to TRBD1. CDR3 size: 17 residues. Per germline, CDR1 LNHNV and CDR2 YYDKDF (reference sequence). V was pared by 0 bases and J by 1 base, with 6 bases of the junction left unmatched. For the CDR3, the DNA is TGTGCCACCAGCAGAGATATAAGGGGGCAGTCCTACAATGAGCAGTTCTTC. Translated, it gives CATSRDIRGQSYNEQFF.

The rearrangement uses TRBV12-3 or TRBV12-4 and TRBJ2-5; 8 nucleotides agree with TRBD2. The DNA end is a closer match to TRBJ2-1, so the J assignment may be wrong. The CDR3 sequence is 18 residues long. The CDR3 coding sequence is TGTGCCAGCAGTTCCGAGCAAGAGACTAGCGAGATCCGCAATGAGCAGTTCTTC. Amino acid sequence: CASSSEQETSEIRNEQFF.

The chain joins TRBV20-1 to TRBJ2-3, with D maybe TRBD2 (5 bases). The length of the CDR3 is 14 residues. V was trimmed by 0 bases and J by 6 bases, leaving 13 bases between them. Looked up from germline, CDR1 is DFQATT and CDR2 is SNEGSKA (reference sequence). The CDR3 loop reads CSAREARGVDTQYF. The CDR3 nucleotides are TGCAGTGCTAGAGAGGCCCGGGGTGTGGATACGCAGTATTTT.

V usage is TRBV28 and J usage is TRBJ1-2, with D unclear. V lost 4 bases and J lost 3, with 6 bases in between. The V gene's germline CDR1 is MDHEN and CDR2 SYDVKM. The CDR3 consists of 12 residues. This chain's CDR3 is CASSWGDYGYTF. CDR3 bases: TGTGCCAGCAGTTGGGGTGACTATGGCTACACCTTC.

This clonotype was seen many times. V usage is TRBV12-3 or TRBV12-4 and J usage is TRBJ1-5, with D possibly TRBD1 on 6 matching bases. The CDR3 runs to 16 residues. V lost 7 bases to trimming and J lost 1 base, with 17 bases between them. CDR3 coding DNA: TGTGCCAGCAAAACGTTGAGAGGGGGAAGCAATCAGCCCCAGCATTTT. Its translation: CASKTLRGGSNQPQHF.

V usage is TRBV7-9 and J usage is TRBJ2-5, with D possibly being TRBD1 (5 bases). The CDR3 covers 16 residues. CDR1 SEHNR and CDR2 FQNEAQ come from the germline V gene (reference sequence). The V end was cut by 2 bases, the J end by 1 base, with 14 bases between. In nucleotides, the CDR3 is TGTGCCAGCAGCTTACAGGGCGGCCTGGGCCAAGAGACCCAGTACTTC. This encodes CASSLQGGLGQETQYF.

This chain's CDR3 is CSASYRGDTEAFF. CDR3 nucleotides: TGCAGTGCTAGTTACAGGGGGGACACTGAAGCTTTCTTT. The chain is built from TRBV20-1 and TRBJ1-1; 8 nucleotides align to TRBD1. V lost 3 bases, J lost 3 bases, and 3 bases stayed unmatched. This CDR3 region has 13 residues. Germline lookup yields CDR1 DFQATT and CDR2 SNEGSKA (reference sequence).

The chain is built from TRBV5-1 and TRBJ2-1, with D possibly being TRBD1 (6 bases). The DNA end lines up better with TRBJ2-7; the J call may be wrong. There are 13 residues in the CDR3. Germline-derived CDR1 and CDR2 are SGHRS and YFSETQ. The CDR3 here is CASSAGTHYEQYF. The DNA for the CDR3 is TGCGCCAGCAGCGCCGGGACACACTACGAGCAGTACTTC.

The gene calls are TRBV5-1 and TRBJ1-2; the match to TRBD1 covers 9 bases. Germline CDR1 SGHRS, CDR2 YFSETQ. V lost 6 bases, J lost 4 bases, and 13 bases stayed unmatched. The CDR3 is made up of 16 amino acids. This CDR3 reads CASTKTGGVYSYGYTF. CDR3 nucleotide sequence: TGCGCCAGCACGAAAACAGGGGGCGTATATAGCTATGGCTACACCTTC.

The chain links TRBV7-3 to TRBJ1-6; unclear D gene. The CDR3 spans 17 residues. The germline V gene has CDR1 SGHTA and CDR2 FQGTGA. Trimming removed 1 base from V and 0 bases from J, with 10 bases in between. In nucleotides, the CDR3 is TGTGCCAGCAGCTTAAGCGGGCCGAGCTCCTATAATTCACCCCTCCACTTT. Translating it yields CASSLSGPSSYNSPLHF.

This clonotype was observed a handful of times. The rearrangement links TRBV9 to TRBJ2-3; tentatively, D is TRBD1 (6 bases). From germline, CDR1 is SGDLS and CDR2 YYNGEE. This CDR3 is 17 amino acids long. The germline V and J ends were trimmed by 4 bases and 5 bases, with 23 bases remaining between them. The CDR3 here is CASSTNPRGSAEDTQYF. The CDR3, as DNA: TGTGCCAGCAGCACTAACCCCAGGGGCTCGGCAGAAGATACGCAGTATTTT.

J is TRBJ2-7 and V is TRBV7-9, with D unclear. The V end was cut by 3 bases, the J end by 2 bases, with 11 bases between. Germline assignment: CDR1 SEHNR and CDR2 FQNEAQ (reference sequence). This CDR3 comprises 14 residues. The CDR3 nucleotides are TGTGCCAGCAGCTTCGGCAGGAGCGCCTACGAGCAGTACTTC. Protein product: CASSFGRSAYEQYF.

The chain is built from TRBV9 and TRBJ2-1; TRBD2 agrees at 7 bases. The CDR3 runs 15 residues. Germline V lookup: CDR1 SGDLS, CDR2 YYNGEE. V gave up 0 bases and J gave up 9 bases; unmatched junction bases: 9. The CDR3 DNA reads as TGTGCCAGCAGCGTAGGGGGCGGGAGTCACGGTGAGCAGTTCTTC. Protein product: CASSVGGGSHGEQFF.

The J gene is TRBJ2-1, the V gene TRBV4-2; D not certain. The germline V and J ends were trimmed by 1 base and 0 bases, with 7 bases remaining between them. The CDR3 extends over 15 amino acids. CDR1 is LGHNA and CDR2 is YNFKEQ in the germline V gene. In DNA form, the CDR3 reads TGTGCCAGCAGCCAAGGGAGCCTCTCCTACAATGAGCAGTTCTTC. Translated, it gives CASSQGSLSYNEQFF.

There are a few counts of this clonotype. The chain employs TRBV11-2 and TRBJ2-3; D gene unclear. This CDR3 is built from 15 residues. Germline CDR1 and CDR2: SGHAT and FQNNGV. The V end lost 0 bases, the J end lost 2 bases, and 9 bases lay between the germline ends. CDR3 sequence reads: CASSLDWYFTDTQYF. CDR3 DNA: TGTGCCAGCAGCTTAGATTGGTACTTCACAGATACGCAGTATTTT.

The chain recombines TRBV20-1 with TRBJ2-2, with D perhaps matching TRBD2 (5 bases). The ends were cut back, 7 bases at V and 0 bases at J, with 24 bases in the middle. The CDR3 consists of 18 residues. Germline CDR1 DFQATT, CDR2 SNEGSKA (reference sequence). CDR3 region: CSVPVIGESGANTGELFF. The CDR3 coding sequence is TGCAGTGTTCCCGTTATTGGGGAGAGCGGCGCGAACACCGGGGAGCTGTTTTTT.

The rearrangement joins TRBV20-1 to TRBJ1-6; TRBD1 aligns across 9 bases. The CDR3 extends over 13 amino acids. Germline V lookup: CDR1 DFQATT, CDR2 SNEGSKA (reference sequence). Losses at the gene ends were 6 bases for V and 7 bases for J; bases not matched to a gene: 4. The CDR3 spells CSAHRGRNSPLHF. CDR3 bases: TGCAGTGCCCACAGGGGGCGGAATTCACCCCTCCACTTT.

This chain joins TRBV6-5 and TRBJ2-5; possible D gene TRBD1, 5 bases. The germline V gene encodes CDR1 MNHEY and CDR2 SVGAGI. With 6 bases removed from V and 5 bases from J, the gap between germline ends came to 16 bases. The CDR3 runs to 14 residues. This chain's CDR3 is CASRDRQYSETQYF. CDR3 bases: TGTGCCAGCAGGGATAGACAGTATTCGGAGACCCAGTACTTC.

This clonotype was found a few times. In DNA form, the CDR3 reads TGTGCCAGCAGCGGGCGGACAGGGAATGGCTACACCTTC. Protein product: CASSGRTGNGYTF. The chain employs TRBV7-8 and TRBJ1-2, with 8 positions matching TRBD1. This CDR3 contains 13 residues. The trim removed 5 bases at V and 6 bases at J, leaving 5 bases unmatched. The germline gives CDR1 SGHVS, CDR2 FQNEAQ. Complete variable domain (other parts from reference TRBV7-8 and TRBJ1-2): GAGVSQSPRYKVAKRGQDVALRCDPISGHVSLFWYQQALGQGPEFLTYFQNEAQLDKSGLPSDRFFAERPEGSVSTLKIQRTQQEDSAVYLCASSGRTGNGYTFGSGTRLTVV.